One sample yielded the 5 T cell receptor beta chains listed below, sequenced in a study of Graves' ophthalmopathy and Graves' hyperthyroidism. RNA transcripts were the template, and TCR beta CDR3 regions were amplified from them. First-round RT-PCR used HTBI primers; second-round multiplex PCR followed. Via MiXCR, TCRdb re-called the multiplex PCR reads, giving one row per CDR3 protein. The sample consists of about 620,000 distinct CDR3 sequences, about 20% of them appearing once. The sample comprised peripheral blood. Receptor source: a woman younger than 35 with stable Graves' hyperthyroidism. Some clones in this sample may be carry-over from other donors' samples.

At least ten counts were recorded for this clonotype. The chain links TRBV29-1 to TRBJ1-2; D ambiguous. This CDR3 comprises 15 residues. From germline, CDR1 is SQVTM and CDR2 ANQGSEA. V dropped 0 bases and J dropped 4 bases, with 15 bases sitting between them. The CDR3 sequence is CSVEDPGLEGYGYTF. The CDR3 DNA reads TGCAGCGTTGAAGATCCCGGCCTCGAGGGCTATGGCTACACCTTC.

In its sample, this clonotype was seen many times. The rearrangement joins TRBV5-1 to TRBJ1-1; possibly TRBD1 for D (5 bases). Germline CDR1 reads SGHRS; CDR2 reads YFSETQ. The V gene lost 0 bases and the J gene lost 1 base, with 13 bases spanning the gap. The CDR3 sequence is 16 residues long. The CDR3: CASSLAGGGANTEAFF. The CDR3 nucleotides read TGCGCCAGCAGCTTGGCCGGAGGAGGGGCGAACACTGAAGCTTTCTTT.

This clonotype was detected ten times or more. The chain combines TRBV20-1 with TRBJ2-7; D might be TRBD1 or TRBD2, each matching 5 bases. The germline CDR1 and CDR2 sequences are DFQATT and SNEGSKA (reference sequence). Trimming left V 4 bases short and J 3 bases short, with 10 bases between. The CDR3 spans 12 residues. The CDR3: CSATGTDYEQYF. CDR3 DNA sequence: TGCAGTGCTACCGGGACCGACTACGAGCAGTACTTC.

The table lists this clonotype with a few counts. V and J are TRBV5-1 and TRBJ2-1, with 10 bases matching TRBD2. Trimming took 3 bases from V and 7 from J; bases not matched to a gene: 13. The CDR3 loop spans 17 amino acids. Germline CDR1 SGHRS, CDR2 YFSETQ. CDR3 sequence: CASSSVRTSGIRNEQFF. The CDR3 DNA reads TGCGCCAGCAGCTCGGTACGGACTAGCGGAATTAGAAATGAGCAGTTCTTC.

This clonotype was seen only a few times. The chain links TRBV28 to TRBJ2-4, with 10 positions matching TRBD2. In germline, CDR1 is MDHEN, CDR2 SYDVKM. This CDR3 region has 15 residues. The ends lost 4 bases at V and 1 base at J; junction bases unmatched: 1. CDR3 region: CASSSLAGAKNIQYF. CDR3 sequence (DNA): TGTGCCAGCAGTTCACTAGCGGGGGCCAAAAACATTCAGTACTTC. Based on the CDR3 plus reference TRBV28 and TRBJ2-4, the full variable domain is DVKVTQSSRYLVKRTGEKVFLECVQDMDHENMFWYRQDPGLGLRLIYFSYDVKMKEKGDIPEGYSVSREKKERFSLILESASTNQTSMYLCASSSLAGAKNIQYFGAGTRLSVL.